The 23 T cell receptor beta chains given below trace back to one sample, sequenced in a study of blood T cell repertoires in COVID-19. TCRdb keeps only in-frame clones here, not all; method: immunoSEQ multiplex PCR. This table holds tens of thousands of clones, around nine tenths found once. Sequencing input: peripheral blood. The receptors stem from a man aged 50 to 59 with active or convalescent COVID-19.

The rearrangement uses TRBV20-1 and TRBJ2-6, with 9 nucleotides matching TRBD1. CDR1 DFQATT and CDR2 SNEGSKA come from the germline V gene (reference sequence). V shed 3 bases, J shed 2 bases, and the junction held 8 bases outside the gene matches. The CDR3 loop spans 17 amino acids. The CDR3 sequence: CSASLGQGRPGANVLTF. Written as DNA, the CDR3 is TGCAGTGCTAGTCTGGGACAGGGACGCCCTGGGGCCAACGTCCTGACTTTC.

The J gene is TRBJ1-3, the V gene TRBV28; 10 nucleotides match TRBD1. The V and J ends lost 5 bases and 0 bases, in that order; junction bases with no gene match: 7. The germline V gene encodes CDR1 MDHEN and CDR2 SYDVKM. The CDR3 contains 17 residues. CDR3 in amino acids: CASSLRQGAFSGNTIYF. In DNA form, the CDR3 reads TGTGCCAGCAGTCTCCGACAGGGGGCATTCTCTGGAAACACCATATATTTT.

This chain joins TRBV19 and TRBJ2-3; a weak D match, TRBD2 (6 bases). In germline, CDR1 is LNHDA, CDR2 SQIVND (reference sequence). V was cut by 4 bases and J by 0 bases, with 14 bases left in between. This CDR3 has 16 residues. The DNA of the CDR3 is TGTGCCAGTAGTACCGGAACTAGCCGTAGCACAGATACGCAGTATTTT. Residues: CASSTGTSRSTDTQYF.

This CDR3 is CASRRTSGGSTQETQYF. The DNA for the CDR3 is TGCGCCAGCAGACGGACTAGCGGGGGGTCAACGCAAGAGACCCAGTACTTC. The V and J genes are TRBV5-1 and TRBJ2-5; 14 nucleotides match TRBD2. This CDR3 is 17 amino acids long. Germline V gene lookup returns CDR1 SGHRS and CDR2 YFSETQ. Trimming removed 5 bases from V and 2 bases from J; junction bases left unmatched: 8.

The gene calls are TRBV5-4 and TRBJ1-2; the D is unclear. This CDR3 comprises 14 residues. V dropped 0 bases and J dropped 8 bases, with 14 bases sitting between them. Germline V lookup: CDR1 SGHNT, CDR2 YYREEE (reference sequence). The CDR3 bases are TGTGCCAGCAGCTTGGCAGGTAGATCTACGGGCTACACCTTC. Translation gives CASSLAGRSTGYTF.

The chain employs TRBV7-8 and TRBJ2-2; 12 positions agree with TRBD2. From germline, CDR1 is SGHVS and CDR2 FQNEAQ. This CDR3 is 16 amino acids long. With 5 bases clipped from V and 7 bases from J, the junction kept 8 bases outside the gene matches. As DNA, the CDR3 is TGTGCCAGCAGCCCTCTAGCGGGGGGGCGAAACGGGGAGCTGTTTTTT. Translating gives CASSPLAGGRNGELFF.

V is TRBV30 and J is TRBJ1-2; 7 bases line up with TRBD1. CDR1 GTSNPN and CDR2 SVGIG come from the germline V gene (reference sequence). J was trimmed by 7 bases and V by 5 bases; bases with no gene match: 10. The CDR3 is 13 residues long. The CDR3: CAWGRQGRAGYTF. The DNA for the CDR3 is TGTGCCTGGGGAAGACAGGGCAGGGCTGGCTACACCTTC.

The chain is built from TRBV9 and TRBJ1-3; 7 nucleotides match TRBD1. The length of the CDR3 is 18 residues. Unmatched junction bases numbered 9, after V lost 0 bases and J lost 0 bases. Germline V gene lookup returns CDR1 SGDLS and CDR2 YYNGEE. CDR3 region: CASSVAPGQQSSGNTIYF. DNA of the CDR3: TGTGCCAGCAGCGTAGCCCCGGGACAGCAGAGCTCTGGAAACACCATATATTTT.

This sequence joins TRBV28 and TRBJ1-5; 7 nucleotides align to TRBD1. J lost 3 bases, V lost 6 bases, and 8 bases had no gene match. Germline V gene data show CDR1 as MDHEN and CDR2 as SYDVKM. This CDR3 spans 15 amino acids. Here the CDR3 reads CASSKRQGDNQPQHF. In nucleotides, the CDR3 is TGTGCCAGCAGCAAGCGACAGGGAGACAATCAGCCCCAGCATTTT.

The rearrangement uses TRBV6-5 and TRBJ2-1; D is perhaps TRBD2 (7 bases). The CDR3 consists of 13 residues. Trimming removed 7 bases at V and 6 bases at J, with 13 bases between. The germline V gene encodes CDR1 MNHEY and CDR2 SVGAGI. CDR3 in amino acids: CASNGGPSNEQFF. CDR3 DNA: TGTGCCAGCAACGGGGGGCCCAGCAATGAGCAGTTCTTC.

J is TRBJ2-7 and V is TRBV28; TRBD1 aligns across 9 bases. The J segment lost 5 bases and the V segment lost 8 bases, leaving 7 bases of the junction unmatched. The CDR3 is 13 amino acids. Germline V gene data show CDR1 as MDHEN and CDR2 as SYDVKM. CDR3 coding DNA: TGTGCCAGCGGCCAGGGACAGGGCGACGAGCAGTACGTC. As protein: CASGQGQGDEQYV.

V and J are TRBV7-2 and TRBJ2-7; D possibly corresponds to TRBD2 (6 bases). Trimming stripped 2 bases from V and 3 bases from J, with 14 bases between. Germline V gene lookup returns CDR1 SGHTA and CDR2 FQGNSA. CDR3 length equals 15 residues. The CDR3 region is CASSLRDQGLYEQYF. CDR3 nucleotide sequence: TGTGCCAGCAGCTTAAGGGACCAGGGACTCTACGAGCAGTACTTC.

The CDR3 is CASSVQGRYTGELFF. The CDR3 region has the DNA TGTGCCAGCAGCGTGCAGGGTCGGTACACCGGGGAGCTGTTTTTT. This chain links TRBV9 with TRBJ2-2; TRBD1 is a possible D gene (5 bases). The V end was cut by 2 bases, the J end by 3 bases, with 11 bases between. From germline, CDR1 is SGDLS and CDR2 YYNGEE. This CDR3 is built from 15 residues.

This chain connects TRBV6-4 to TRBJ2-2, with 11 bases that match TRBD2. J was trimmed by 7 bases and V by 2 bases; bases with no gene match: 3. This CDR3 is 15 amino acids long. Germline V gene data show CDR1 as MRHNA and CDR2 as SNTAGT. The CDR3 is CASSDLAGGVGELFF. The CDR3 nucleotides read TGTGCCAGCAGTGACCTAGCGGGGGGAGTCGGGGAGCTGTTTTTT.

As DNA, the CDR3 is TGTGCCAGCAGTGAGTTCGAGGCCCAGTACTTC. Amino acids: CASSEFEAQYF. The chain combines TRBV6-1 with TRBJ2-5; D gene uncertain. CDR1 and CDR2 (germline): MNHNS, SASEGT. The CDR3 loop spans 11 amino acids. Trimming shortened V by 3 bases and J by 9 bases, and 8 bases separated the two germline ends.

The genes are TRBV2 and TRBJ1-3, with D perhaps TRBD1 (5 bases). V lost 7 bases, J lost 2 bases, and 15 bases lay in between. The CDR3 loop spans 15 amino acids. Germline V CDR1 and CDR2: SNHLY, FYNNEI. As DNA, the CDR3 is TGTGCCAGCAACCCGGAAGGGGTAGCTGGAAACACCATATATTTT. Amino acids: CASNPEGVAGNTIYF. Supplemented by reference TRBV2 and TRBJ1-3, the full variable domain reads EPEVTQTPSHQVTQMGQEVILRCVPISNHLYFYWYRQILGQKVEFLVSFYNNEISEKSEIFDDQFSVERPDGSNFTLKIRSTKLEDSAMYFCASNPEGVAGNTIYFGEGSWLTVV.

This chain connects TRBV9 to TRBJ1-3; no definite D call. The CDR3 length is 17 residues. Germline loops: CDR1 SGDLS, CDR2 YYNGEE. V lost 0 bases and J 0 bases, leaving 13 bases between the germline ends. The CDR3 spells CASSVVETGHSGNTIYF. CDR3 coding DNA: TGTGCCAGCAGCGTAGTAGAAACTGGTCACTCTGGAAACACCATATATTTT.

The CDR3 DNA reads as TGTGCCAGCAGTAAGGGAGTTTCTGGAAACACCATATATTTT. Protein: CASSKGVSGNTIYF. This chain uses TRBV27 with TRBJ1-3; D unresolved. CDR1 is MNHEY, CDR2 SMNVEV, per germline (reference sequence). This CDR3 contains 14 residues. Trimming left V 5 bases short and J 1 base short, with 9 bases between.

This clone was observed once. V and J are TRBV28 and TRBJ2-7, with 15 bases fitting TRBD2. Germline V gene data show CDR1 as MDHEN and CDR2 as SYDVKM. The CDR3 covers 18 residues. Trimming took 7 bases from V and 0 from J; bases not matched to a gene: 10. The CDR3 nucleotides are TGTGCCAGCACCCCGGGACTAGCGGGGGGCCCAAGCTCCTACGAGCAGTACTTC. It encodes CASTPGLAGGPSSYEQYF.

This chain links TRBV6-5 with TRBJ1-5; 7 bases agree with TRBD1. There are 15 residues in the CDR3. The V gene end was trimmed by 5 bases and the J gene end by 4 bases; junction bases not matched to a gene: 8. From germline, CDR1 is MNHEY and CDR2 SVGAGI. CDR3 DNA sequence: TGTGCCAGCAGTCCGGACAGGAGGCTAAATCAGCCCCAGCATTTT. Its protein is CASSPDRRLNQPQHF.

V is TRBV19 and J is TRBJ2-7, with 8 nucleotides matching TRBD2. Germline V gives CDR1 LNHDA, CDR2 SQIVND (reference sequence). The CDR3 length is 15 residues. V gave up 2 bases and J gave up 2 bases; unmatched junction bases: 5. CDR3 region: CASSIKLAGTYEQYF. Here the CDR3 DNA reads TGTGCCAGTAGTATAAAGTTAGCGGGGACCTACGAGCAGTACTTC.

A single count supports this clone. The chain employs TRBV5-4 and TRBJ2-7; D might be TRBD2 (5 bases). Germline CDR1 and CDR2: SGHNT and YYREEE (reference sequence). Trimming took off 5 bases at V and 4 bases at J, with 19 bases between the two ends. This CDR3 is built from 15 residues. CDR3 sequence: CASSFGGGRGYEQYF. The DNA of the CDR3 is TGTGCCAGCAGTTTTGGTGGTGGACGGGGATACGAGCAGTACTTC.

This clone was observed once. J is TRBJ2-6 and V is TRBV7-9; TRBD2 matches 7 bases. V shed 3 bases, J shed 3 bases, and the junction held 2 bases outside the gene matches. CDR3 size: 15 residues. Germline V CDR1 and CDR2: SEHNR, FQNEAQ (reference sequence). CDR3 residues: CASSLAGVGANVLTF. The CDR3 DNA is TGTGCCAGCAGCTTGGCGGGGGTTGGGGCCAACGTCCTGACTTTC.